This record concerns one T cell receptor (beta chain) sequence. Its antigen remains unidentified. Sequencing used immunoSEQ multiplex PCR; TCRdb keeps in-frame clones, though not all of them. The sample consists of around 160,000 clones, around 90% of them appearing once. This entry belongs to a study of T cell responses to AZD1222 COVID-19 vaccine. Whole-study results and caveats: A reported finding is that nearly half of spike-specific TCRs target unmutated variant regions. Among AZD1222 vaccinees, only 5 to 7 were seropositive at baseline. Clonal diversity may have been underestimated, and the donors were mostly white British, with more females than males.

Germline CDR1 SGHDT, CDR2 YYEEEE. The CDR3 sequence is 13 residues long. V lost 4 bases to trimming and J lost 2 bases, with 10 bases between them. The sequenced sample was peripheral blood, obtained on day 0 of AZD1222 vaccination. The TCR originated in an adult in good health. V is TRBV5-6 and J is TRBJ2-7, with D perhaps matching TRBD1 (6 bases). CDR3 coding DNA: TGTGCCAGCAGCCTCCAGGGGACCTACGAGCAGTACTTC. As protein: CASSLQGTYEQYF.